This paragraph reports one T cell receptor (beta chain). No antigen is known for it. Assay used: immunoSEQ multiplex PCR; TCRdb lists only in-frame clones, some missing. This table holds 2 million to 2.5 million clones, 90% to 96% found once. The sample comes from a study of shared clonotypes between healthy human individuals. Study overall: Three plates each covered CD4 naive and memory; CD8 naive two, CD8 memory one.

Findings and limits, study-wide: It was observed that 5% to 6.5% of naive CD4 clonotypes were shared across several donors. Few donors limited the genetic and exposure-history diversity represented.

Trimming removed 5 bases from V and 2 bases from J, with 7 bases in between. This CDR3 is 12 amino acids long. In germline, CDR1 is WSHSY, CDR2 SAAADI. The sequence derives from a man younger than 30 in good health. This rearrangement joins TRBV10-2 to TRBJ2-7; D not resolved. The material sequenced was naive CD4+ T cells sorted from blood. The sample's subset: CD45RA+ positively selected. As DNA, the CDR3 is TGCGCCAGCAGTTCAAGCCCCTACGAGCAGTACTTC. Translating it yields CASSSSPYEQYF.